The T cell receptor (beta chain) described here comes from a study of identical twins. The study, taken as a whole, reports: In beta out-of-frame sequences, the excess sharing between twins was weaker. Within cord blood, abundant beta clonotypes carried fewer insertions, but memory repertoires showed no such trend. The models gave estimates that fell short of the out-of-frame TCR alpha sharing seen in monozygotic twins.

Each CDR3 protein is one row after TCRdb ran MiXCR on the 5' RACE reads. The sample comprises 650,000 to 800,000 distinct CDR3 sequences, roughly 8% of which are singletons, and 0.85% to 1% rests with the top ten. To note about this clonotype: The antigen remains unidentified.

Germline assignment: CDR1 SGHDT and CDR2 YYEEEE. The V gene end was trimmed by 0 bases and the J gene end by 3 bases; junction bases not matched to a gene: 9. The CDR3 is 16 residues long. This sample also appeared in a second study, on yellow fever vaccine responses in identical twins. That study adds: Twin vaccine T cell responses reportedly seemed partly convergent, partly personalized.

Sequencing was done on a sample of PBMCs. The rearrangement uses TRBV5-6 and TRBJ2-7; the match to TRBD1 covers 7 bases. This TCR was recovered from a woman in her late teens or twenties in good health. The CDR3: CASSLDPGQTHYEQYF. The CDR3 coding sequence is TGTGCCAGCAGCTTGGACCCGGGACAGACCCACTACGAGCAGTACTTC.